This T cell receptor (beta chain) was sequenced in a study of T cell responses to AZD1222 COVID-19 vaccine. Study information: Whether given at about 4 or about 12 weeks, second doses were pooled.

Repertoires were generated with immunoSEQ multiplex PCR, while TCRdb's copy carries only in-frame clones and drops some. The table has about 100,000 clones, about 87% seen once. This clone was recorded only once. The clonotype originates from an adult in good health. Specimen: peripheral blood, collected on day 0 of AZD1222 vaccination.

This CDR3 is CASSTGLGYEQYF. CDR3 nucleotide sequence: TGTGCCAGCAGTACGGGTCTTGGGTACGAGCAGTACTTC. V and J are TRBV5-4 and TRBJ2-7; D not certain. Per the germline V gene, CDR1 is SGHNT and CDR2 is YYREEE (reference sequence). With 5 bases removed from V and 4 bases from J, the gap between germline ends came to 13 bases. This CDR3 is built from 13 residues.